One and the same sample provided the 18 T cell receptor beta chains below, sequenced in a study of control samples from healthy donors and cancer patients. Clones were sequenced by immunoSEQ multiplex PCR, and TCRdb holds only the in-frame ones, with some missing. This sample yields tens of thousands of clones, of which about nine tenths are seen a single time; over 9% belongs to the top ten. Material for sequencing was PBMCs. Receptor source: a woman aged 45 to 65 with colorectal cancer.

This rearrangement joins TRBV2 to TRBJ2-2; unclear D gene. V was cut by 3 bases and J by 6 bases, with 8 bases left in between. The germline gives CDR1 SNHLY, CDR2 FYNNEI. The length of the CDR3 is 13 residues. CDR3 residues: CASSELDAGELFF. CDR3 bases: TGTGCCAGCAGTGAGTTGGACGCCGGGGAGCTGTTTTTT. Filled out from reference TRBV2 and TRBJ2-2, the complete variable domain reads EPEVTQTPSHQVTQMGQEVILRCVPISNHLYFYWYRQILGQKVEFLVSFYNNEISEKSEIFDDQFSVERPDGSNFTLKIRSTKLEDSAMYFCASSELDAGELFFGEGSRLTVL.

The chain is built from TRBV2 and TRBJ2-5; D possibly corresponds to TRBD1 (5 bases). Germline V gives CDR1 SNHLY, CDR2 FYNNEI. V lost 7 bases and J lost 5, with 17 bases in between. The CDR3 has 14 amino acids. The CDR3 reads CASTPGLGRETQYF. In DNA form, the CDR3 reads TGTGCCAGCACACCAGGGCTGGGTCGGGAGACCCAGTACTTC.

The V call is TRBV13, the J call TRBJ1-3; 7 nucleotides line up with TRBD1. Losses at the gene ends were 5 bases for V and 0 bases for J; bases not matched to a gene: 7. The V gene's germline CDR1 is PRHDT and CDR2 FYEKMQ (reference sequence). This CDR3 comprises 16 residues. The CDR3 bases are TGTGCCAGCAGCCCCAGACAGGGTTTCTCTGGAAACACCATATATTTT. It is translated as CASSPRQGFSGNTIYF.

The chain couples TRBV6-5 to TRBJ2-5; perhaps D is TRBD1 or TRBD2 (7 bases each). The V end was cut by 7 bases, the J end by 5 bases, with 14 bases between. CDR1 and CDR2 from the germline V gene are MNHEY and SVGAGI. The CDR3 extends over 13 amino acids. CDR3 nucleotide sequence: TGTGCCAGCACAAACAGGGGAGGGGAGACCCAGTACTTC. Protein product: CASTNRGGETQYF.

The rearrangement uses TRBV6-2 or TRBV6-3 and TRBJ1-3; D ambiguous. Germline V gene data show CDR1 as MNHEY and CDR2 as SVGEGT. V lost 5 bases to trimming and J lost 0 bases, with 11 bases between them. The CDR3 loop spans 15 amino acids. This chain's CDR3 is CASSEDFSSGNTIYF. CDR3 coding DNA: TGTGCCAGCAGTGAGGACTTCAGCTCTGGAAACACCATATATTTT.

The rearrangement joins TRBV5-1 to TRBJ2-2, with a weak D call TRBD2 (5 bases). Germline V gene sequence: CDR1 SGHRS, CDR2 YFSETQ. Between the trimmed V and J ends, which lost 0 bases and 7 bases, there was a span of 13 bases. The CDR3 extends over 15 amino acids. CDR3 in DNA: TGCGCCAGCAGCTTGGGGGCAATCGGAGGCGGGGAGCTGTTTTTT. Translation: CASSLGAIGGGELFF.

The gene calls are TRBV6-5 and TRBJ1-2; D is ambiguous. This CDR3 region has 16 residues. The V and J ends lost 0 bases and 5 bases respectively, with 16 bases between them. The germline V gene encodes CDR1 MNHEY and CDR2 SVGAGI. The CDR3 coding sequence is TGTGCCAGCAGTTACTCAGGGCAGGCAGGCGAGTATGGCTACACCTTC. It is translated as CASSYSGQAGEYGYTF.

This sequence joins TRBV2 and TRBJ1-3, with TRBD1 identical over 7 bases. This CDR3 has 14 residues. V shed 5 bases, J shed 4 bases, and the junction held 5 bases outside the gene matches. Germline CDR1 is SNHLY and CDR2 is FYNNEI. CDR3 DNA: TGTGCCAGCAGTCACAGGGGTCCCGGAAACACCATATATTTT. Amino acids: CASSHRGPGNTIYF.

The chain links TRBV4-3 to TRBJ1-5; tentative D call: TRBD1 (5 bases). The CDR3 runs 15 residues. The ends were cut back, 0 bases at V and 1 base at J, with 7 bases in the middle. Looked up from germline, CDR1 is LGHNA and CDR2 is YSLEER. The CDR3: CASSQDQGSNQPQHF. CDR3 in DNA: TGCGCCAGCAGCCAAGATCAGGGCAGCAATCAGCCCCAGCATTTT.

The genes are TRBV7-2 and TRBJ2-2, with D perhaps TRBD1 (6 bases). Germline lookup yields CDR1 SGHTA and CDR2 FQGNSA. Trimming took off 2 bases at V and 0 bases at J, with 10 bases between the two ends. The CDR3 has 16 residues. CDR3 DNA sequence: TGTGCCAGCAGCTTAAGCCCAGGGGCGAACACCGGGGAGCTGTTTTTT. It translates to CASSLSPGANTGELFF.

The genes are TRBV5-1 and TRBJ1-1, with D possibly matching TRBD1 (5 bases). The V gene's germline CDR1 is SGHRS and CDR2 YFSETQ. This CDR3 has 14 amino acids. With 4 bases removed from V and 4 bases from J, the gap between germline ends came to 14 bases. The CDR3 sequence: CASSPGVRGTEAFF. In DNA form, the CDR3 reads TGCGCCAGCAGCCCGGGGGTGAGGGGCACTGAAGCTTTCTTT.

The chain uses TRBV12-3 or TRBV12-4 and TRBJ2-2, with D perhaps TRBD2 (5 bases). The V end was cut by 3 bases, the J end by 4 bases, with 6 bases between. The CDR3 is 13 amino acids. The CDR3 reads CASSFGVTGELFF. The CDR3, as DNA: TGTGCCAGCAGTTTCGGGGTCACCGGGGAGCTGTTTTTT.

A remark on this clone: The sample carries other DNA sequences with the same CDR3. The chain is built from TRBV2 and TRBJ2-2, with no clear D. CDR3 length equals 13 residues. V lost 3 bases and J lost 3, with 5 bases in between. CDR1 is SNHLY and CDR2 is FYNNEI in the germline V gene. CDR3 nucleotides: TGTGCCAGCAGTGACGGTTACACCGGGGAGCTGTTTTTT. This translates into CASSDGYTGELFF.

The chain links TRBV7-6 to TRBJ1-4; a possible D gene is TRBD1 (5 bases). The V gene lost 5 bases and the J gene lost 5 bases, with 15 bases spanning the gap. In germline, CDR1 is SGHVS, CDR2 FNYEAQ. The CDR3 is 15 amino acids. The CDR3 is CASSVDSTSNEKLFF. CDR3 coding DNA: TGTGCCAGCAGCGTCGACAGCACTTCAAATGAAAAACTGTTTTTT.

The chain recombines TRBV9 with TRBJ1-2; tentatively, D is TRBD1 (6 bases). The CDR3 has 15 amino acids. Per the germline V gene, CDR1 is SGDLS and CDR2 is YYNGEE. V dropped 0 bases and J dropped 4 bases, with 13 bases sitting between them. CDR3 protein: CASSVGAGEIYGYTF. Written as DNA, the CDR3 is TGTGCCAGCAGCGTAGGAGCAGGGGAGATCTATGGCTACACCTTC. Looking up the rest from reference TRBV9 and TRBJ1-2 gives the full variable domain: DSGVTQTPKHLITATGQRVTLRCSPRSGDLSVYWYQQSLDQGLQFLIQYYNGEERAKGNILERFSAQQFPDLHSELNLSSLELGDSALYFCASSVGAGEIYGYTFGSGTRLTVV.

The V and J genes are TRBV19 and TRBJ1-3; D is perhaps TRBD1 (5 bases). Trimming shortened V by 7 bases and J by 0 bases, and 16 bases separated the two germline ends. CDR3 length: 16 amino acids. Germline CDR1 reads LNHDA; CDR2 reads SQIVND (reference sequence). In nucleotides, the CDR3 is TGTGCCAGTACTCCTACAGGACCCTCCTCTGGAAACACCATATATTTT. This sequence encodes CASTPTGPSSGNTIYF.

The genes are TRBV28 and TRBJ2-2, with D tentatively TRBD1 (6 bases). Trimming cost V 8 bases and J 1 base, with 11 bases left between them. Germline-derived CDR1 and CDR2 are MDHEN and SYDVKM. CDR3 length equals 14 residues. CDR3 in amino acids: CASGLQGNTGELFF. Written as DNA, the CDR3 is TGTGCCAGCGGATTACAGGGGAACACCGGGGAGCTGTTTTTT. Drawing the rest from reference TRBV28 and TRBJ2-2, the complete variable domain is DVKVTQSSRYLVKRTGEKVFLECVQDMDHENMFWYRQDPGLGLRLIYFSYDVKMKEKGDIPEGYSVSREKKERFSLILESASTNQTSMYLCASGLQGNTGELFFGEGSRLTVL.

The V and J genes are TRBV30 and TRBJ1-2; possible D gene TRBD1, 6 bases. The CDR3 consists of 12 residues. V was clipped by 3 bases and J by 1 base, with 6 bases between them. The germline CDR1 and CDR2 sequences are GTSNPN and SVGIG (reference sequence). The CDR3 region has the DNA TGTGCCTGGAGCAGGGGTAACTATGGCTACACCTTC. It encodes CAWSRGNYGYTF.